This T cell receptor (beta chain) was obtained from a study of T cell responses to AZD1222 COVID-19 vaccine. Findings and limits, study-wide: Only a handful of people who got AZD1222 tested seropositive at baseline. Nearly half of spike-specific TCRs reportedly go after variant regions that carry no mutations.

The table came from immunoSEQ multiplex PCR; TCRdb's copy has only in-frame clones and leaves some out. This sample has about 120,000 clones, with more than 85% found just once. Turning to this clone: Its antigen is unknown.

Second-dose intervals near 4 or 12 weeks were combined. This CDR3 contains 14 residues. Germline V gene lookup returns CDR1 SGHTA and CDR2 FQGNSA. V was trimmed by 4 bases and J by 2 bases, leaving 10 bases between them. The chain carries TRBV7-2 and TRBJ2-3; D is perhaps TRBD2 (6 bases). Sequencing was performed on peripheral blood, taken 28 days after the second AZD1222 dose. This receptor was identified in an adult who received the AZD1222 COVID-19 vaccine. CDR3 in amino acids: CASSWSGFTDTQYF. DNA of the CDR3: TGTGCCAGCAGCTGGAGCGGGTTCACAGATACGCAGTATTTT.